This T cell receptor beta chain came from a study of T cells after posttransplantation cyclophosphamide (dated by TCRdb to the mid-2010s). For the wider study: Using TRB sequencing, the study followed how the T cell repertoire rebuilt after myeloablative bone marrow transplantation with posttransplantation cyclophosphamide given as GVHD prophylaxis. Samples from about 33 PTCy-treated patients and under 20 related bone marrow donors of those patients were subjected to antigen receptor sequencing. Blood from all 35 or so PTCy patients with 1-year posttransplant specimens was subjected to TRB sequencing. TRB sequencing was also done on up to roughly 3 additional blood samples from 2 to 5.2 years after transplant in 3 patients, and on pretransplant blood from several patients. TRA and TRB clonality were tightly correlated in eight to ten samples, so subsequent TCR analyses focused on TRB only. Public TRB sequences were checked against a database of over 3,500 sequences associated with responses to pathogens, tumor antigens, self-antigens and alloantigens. Findings and caveats that apply to the study as a whole: The TRB repertoires of T cells infiltrating skin or GI tract showed only limited overlap with the TRB repertoires of T cells in blood. Across roughly 49 patients, TRB clonality was highly associated with recipient CMV seropositivity and CMV reactivation, and PTCy diversity was similar to diversity in CNI/methotrexate controls. Donor-recipient similarity was low at 1-2 months but increased during the first year, and donor CD8+ memory clones often dominated later blood repertoires.

Based on the germline V gene, the CDR1 and CDR2 sequences are ENHRY and SYGVKD. V is trimmed back by 8 bases and J by 3 bases, and the junction contains 5 bases that no gene match accounts for. The CDR3 contains 13 residues, cysteine and phenylalanine counted. Kept here is only the CDR3 DNA, which spans 39 bases and is read in frame from base 1. This clone was counted at least ten times. The antigen it binds to is not known. No base qualities exist here, and no much larger clone lies one base off it. Genomic DNA was the input for TRB sequencing, which was run either with the immunoSEQ assay at survey resolution or with the hsTCRB kit. In the source study's methods: Initial read processing used immunoSEQ software, and repertoire analyses used the LymphoSeq R package. For each TRB dataset, clonality was calculated as 1 minus normalized Shannon entropy, and the Gini coefficient was computed as well. To infer phenotypes in unsorted samples, TRB sequences from sorted subsets of the recipient or donor were mapped onto unsorted samples from the same recipient. The source is immuneACCESS, and TCRdb retained only in-frame sequences with V and J called. Part of the clones is not carried over; for the studies checked, unresolved V genes explain less than half of this, and the remainder is unexplained. D and trimming were read from the DNA, whereas the V and J calls and clone size are those reported in that table. The data for this sample show around 30,000 clones, each detected more than once. Jointly, the top ten make up approximately 3% of the sample.

Related bone marrow donors provided peripheral blood samples on the day of marrow donation. Mononuclear cells from peripheral blood and bone marrow were separated by Ficoll-Hypaque density centrifugation and then cryopreserved. The chain is encoded by TRBV10-3 joined to TRBJ2-7, with 9 bases in between that match TRBD1. Sequenced input: PBMCs. This receptor was identified in a woman aged 55-69 years in good health, CMV-negative, and a related stem cell transplant donor. The CDR3 reads as follows: CAIRGQGGYEQYF. The DNA sequence follows: TGTGCCATCCGGGGACAGGGAGGCTACGAGCAGTACTTC.